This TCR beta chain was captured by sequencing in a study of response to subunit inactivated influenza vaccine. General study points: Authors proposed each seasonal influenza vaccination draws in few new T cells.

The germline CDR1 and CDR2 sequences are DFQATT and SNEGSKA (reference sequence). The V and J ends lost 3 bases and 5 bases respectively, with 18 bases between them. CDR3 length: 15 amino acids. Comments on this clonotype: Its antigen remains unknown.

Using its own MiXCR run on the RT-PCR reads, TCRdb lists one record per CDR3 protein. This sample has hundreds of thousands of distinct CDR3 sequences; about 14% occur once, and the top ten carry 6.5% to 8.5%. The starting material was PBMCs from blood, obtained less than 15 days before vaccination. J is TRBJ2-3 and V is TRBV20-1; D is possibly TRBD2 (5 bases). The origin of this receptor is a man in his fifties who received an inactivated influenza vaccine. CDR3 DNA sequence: TGCAGTGCTAGCCACTTTAGCGTTCGTGGAGATACGCAGTATTTT. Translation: CSASHFSVRGDTQYF.